These 16 T cell receptor beta chains came from one sample sequenced in a study of blood T cell repertoires in COVID-19. Clones were read by immunoSEQ multiplex PCR, and TCRdb kept only the in-frame ones, dropping some. The table records 500,000 to 600,000 clones, approximately 91% of them present only once. Material for sequencing was peripheral blood. The source of these receptors is a woman in her forties or fifties with COVID-19, enrolled during active disease.

The V gene is TRBV5-1, the J gene TRBJ2-5; possibly TRBD2 for D (6 bases). The CDR3 is 13 amino acids. Looked up from germline, CDR1 is SGHRS and CDR2 is YFSETQ. Trimming took off 3 bases at V and 2 bases at J, with 8 bases between the two ends. Here the CDR3 reads CASSSGAQETQYF. The CDR3 DNA follows: TGCGCCAGCAGCTCGGGAGCACAAGAGACCCAGTACTTC. Full variable domain (outside the CDR3, taken from reference TRBV5-1 and TRBJ2-5): KAGVTQTPRYLIKTRGQQVTLSCSPISGHRSVSWYQQTPGQGLQFLFEYFSETQRNKGNFPGRFSGRQFSNSRSEMNVSTLELGDSALYLCASSSGAQETQYFGPGTRLLVL.

This clone appeared a single time. The chain carries TRBV30 and TRBJ2-7; D unclear. CDR1 GTSNPN and CDR2 SVGIG come from the germline V gene (reference sequence). There are 12 residues in the CDR3. Trimming took off 5 bases at V and 5 bases at J, with 13 bases between the two ends. The CDR3 bases are TGTGCCTGGGGGCAATCAGGCGACGAGCAGTACTTC. Amino acid sequence: CAWGQSGDEQYF.

The J gene is TRBJ1-2, the V gene TRBV6-5; 9 nucleotides align to TRBD1. V lost 0 bases to trimming and J lost 8 bases; unmatched junction nucleotides: 4. The CDR3 has 14 residues. The germline CDR1 and CDR2 sequences are MNHEY and SVGAGI. The CDR3 DNA is TGTGCCAGCAGTTACTCGGGGACAGGGCTAGGCTACACCTTC. It translates to CASSYSGTGLGYTF.

This chain joins TRBV5-1 and TRBJ2-1; D may be TRBD1 (6 bases). Germline V CDR1 and CDR2: SGHRS, YFSETQ. Trimming cost V 3 bases and J 10 bases, with 11 bases left between them. This CDR3 has 12 amino acids. This CDR3 is CASSSDQGEQFF. The CDR3 bases are TGCGCCAGCAGCTCCGACCAGGGGGAGCAGTTCTTC. Using reference TRBV5-1 and TRBJ2-1 for the parts outside the CDR3, the full variable domain is KAGVTQTPRYLIKTRGQQVTLSCSPISGHRSVSWYQQTPGQGLQFLFEYFSETQRNKGNFPGRFSGRQFSNSRSEMNVSTLELGDSALYLCASSSDQGEQFFGPGTRLTVL.

V and J are TRBV29-1 and TRBJ1-1; no clear D gene. This CDR3 spans 12 amino acids. V gave up 0 bases and J gave up 4 bases, with 6 bases separating them. Germline V gene sequence: CDR1 SQVTM, CDR2 ANQGSEA. In nucleotides, the CDR3 is TGCAGCGTTGAAGATCAGGTCACTGAAGCTTTCTTT. Protein sequence: CSVEDQVTEAFF.

The J gene is TRBJ1-5, the V gene TRBV19; 9 bases match TRBD1. Germline CDR1 reads LNHDA; CDR2 reads SQIVND (reference sequence). This CDR3 is built from 18 residues. With 4 bases clipped from V and 0 bases from J, the junction kept 10 bases outside the gene matches. The CDR3 protein is CASSTTGGSFYSNQPQHF. DNA of the CDR3: TGTGCCAGTAGTACCACAGGGGGCTCATTTTATAGCAATCAGCCCCAGCATTTT. The whole variable domain, remainder taken from reference TRBV19 and TRBJ1-5, is DGGITQSPKYLFRKEGQNVTLSCEQNLNHDAMYWYRQDPGQGLRLIYYSQIVNDFQKGDIAEGYSVSREKKESFPLTVTSAQKNPTAFYLCASSTTGGSFYSNQPQHFGDGTRLSIL.

The rearrangement uses TRBV7-2 and TRBJ1-1; no clear D gene. Between the trimmed V and J ends, which lost 5 bases and 1 base, there was a span of 11 bases. CDR3 length: 14 amino acids. CDR1 and CDR2 (germline): SGHTA, FQGNSA. The CDR3 DNA reads TGTGCCAGCAGCAAAGACCGGGGGAACACTGAAGCTTTCTTT. Its translation is CASSKDRGNTEAFF. The whole variable domain, filled in from reference TRBV7-2 and TRBJ1-1, reads GAGVSQSPSNKVTEKGKDVELRCDPISGHTALYWYRQSLGQGLEFLIYFQGNSAPDKSGLPSDRFSAERTGGSVSTLTIQRTQQEDSAVYLCASSKDRGNTEAFFGQGTRLTVV.

V is TRBV7-9 and J is TRBJ2-7, with 7 positions matching TRBD1. Germline V gene lookup returns CDR1 SEHNR and CDR2 FQNEAQ (reference sequence). After removal of 1 base from V and 1 base from J, the junction contained 4 bases not matched to a gene. There are 15 residues in the CDR3. For the CDR3, the DNA is TGTGCCAGCAGCTTAGGACAGGGATCGTCCTACGAGCAGTACTTC. Amino acid sequence: CASSLGQGSSYEQYF.

This clone was counted only a few times. The chain carries TRBV7-9 and TRBJ1-1, with 8 bases lining up with TRBD1. The J segment lost 6 bases and the V segment lost 6 bases, leaving 6 bases of the junction unmatched. CDR3 length: 13 amino acids. Germline assignment: CDR1 SEHNR and CDR2 FQNEAQ (reference sequence). Here the CDR3 reads CASSLQGGAEAFF. CDR3 DNA sequence: TGTGCCAGCAGTCTACAGGGGGGAGCTGAAGCTTTCTTT.

The chain has TRBV3-1 (or the pseudogene TRBV3-2) and TRBJ2-7, with 7 bases matching TRBD1. V lost 4 bases to trimming and J lost 6 bases; unmatched junction nucleotides: 6. The CDR3 extends over 13 amino acids. Germline loops: CDR1 LGHDT, CDR2 YNNKEL (reference sequence). The CDR3 spells CASSLPGQTEQYF. CDR3 DNA: TGTGCCAGCAGCCTCCCGGGACAGACCGAGCAGTACTTC.

The count of this clone is one. The J gene is TRBJ1-1, the V gene TRBV6-1; D is unclear. The V gene's germline CDR1 is MNHNS and CDR2 SASEGT. V was clipped by 2 bases and J by 1 base, with 8 bases between them. This CDR3 region has 14 residues. CDR3 region: CASSEFGQNTEAFF. In DNA, the CDR3 is TGTGCCAGCAGTGAATTTGGGCAGAACACTGAAGCTTTCTTT.

The chain employs TRBV18 and TRBJ1-2; no clear D gene. V was cut by 2 bases and J by 6 bases, with 13 bases left in between. The germline V gene encodes CDR1 KGHSH and CDR2 LQKENI. The CDR3 loop spans 14 amino acids. CDR3 loop: CASSPYSTSDGYTF. The CDR3 DNA reads as TGTGCCAGCTCACCATATTCCACCAGTGATGGCTACACCTTC.

This sequence joins TRBV5-1 and TRBJ1-2, with D tentatively TRBD1 (5 bases). This CDR3 comprises 14 residues. V lost 4 bases to trimming and J lost 4 bases, with 14 bases between them. The germline gives CDR1 SGHRS, CDR2 YFSETQ. The CDR3 nucleotides are TGCGCCAGCAGCCCGGACGGGGGGTCCTATGGCTACACCTTC. This sequence encodes CASSPDGGSYGYTF.

The chain links TRBV19 to TRBJ1-2; 7 bases align to TRBD1. V trimming: 8 bases; J trimming: 2 bases; junction bases outside the gene matches: 11. CDR3 length equals 15 residues. Germline V lookup: CDR1 LNHDA, CDR2 SQIVND (reference sequence). Here the CDR3 reads CASRTGQNINYGYTF. The CDR3 DNA follows: TGTGCCAGTCGGACGGGACAGAACATCAACTATGGCTACACCTTC.

This clone appeared a single time. The rearrangement uses TRBV6-1 and TRBJ2-7; 7 bases agree with TRBD1. The CDR3 runs to 15 residues. V shed 3 bases, J shed 2 bases, and the junction held 7 bases outside the gene matches. Per the germline V gene, CDR1 is MNHNS and CDR2 is SASEGT. The CDR3 sequence is CASSERQGVPYEQYF. For the CDR3, the DNA is TGTGCCAGCAGTGAGCGGCAGGGGGTCCCCTACGAGCAGTACTTC.

In DNA form, the CDR3 reads TGTGCCAGCAGTTCACTAGCGGGGGGGCGAGGAACGCAGTATTTT. Residues: CASSSLAGGRGTQYF. The chain recombines TRBV27 with TRBJ2-3; 13 bases are a match to TRBD2. V shed 4 bases, J shed 9 bases, and the junction held 7 bases outside the gene matches. CDR1 is MNHEY and CDR2 is SMNVEV in the germline V gene (reference sequence). The CDR3 extends over 15 amino acids.